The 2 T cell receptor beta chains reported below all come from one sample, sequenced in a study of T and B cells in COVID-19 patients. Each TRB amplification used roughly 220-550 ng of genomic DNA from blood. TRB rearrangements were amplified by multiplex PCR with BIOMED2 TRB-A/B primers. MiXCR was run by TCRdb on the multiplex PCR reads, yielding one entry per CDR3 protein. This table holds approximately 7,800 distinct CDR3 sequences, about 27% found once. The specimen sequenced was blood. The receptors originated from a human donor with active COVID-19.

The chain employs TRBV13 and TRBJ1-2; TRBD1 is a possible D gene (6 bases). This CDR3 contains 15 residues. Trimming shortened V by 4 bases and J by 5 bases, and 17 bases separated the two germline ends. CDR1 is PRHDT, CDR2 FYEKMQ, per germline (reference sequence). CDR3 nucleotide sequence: TGTGCCAGCAGCTCAAGACGTACAGGGATGTATGGCTACACCTTC. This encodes CASSSRRTGMYGYTF.

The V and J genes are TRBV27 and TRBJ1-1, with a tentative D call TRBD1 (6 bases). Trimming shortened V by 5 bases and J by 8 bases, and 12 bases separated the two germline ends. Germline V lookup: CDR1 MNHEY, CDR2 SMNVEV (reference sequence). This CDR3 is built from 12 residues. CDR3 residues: CASSPQGQEAFF. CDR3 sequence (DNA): TGTGCCAGCAGTCCACAGGGACAAGAAGCTTTCTTT.